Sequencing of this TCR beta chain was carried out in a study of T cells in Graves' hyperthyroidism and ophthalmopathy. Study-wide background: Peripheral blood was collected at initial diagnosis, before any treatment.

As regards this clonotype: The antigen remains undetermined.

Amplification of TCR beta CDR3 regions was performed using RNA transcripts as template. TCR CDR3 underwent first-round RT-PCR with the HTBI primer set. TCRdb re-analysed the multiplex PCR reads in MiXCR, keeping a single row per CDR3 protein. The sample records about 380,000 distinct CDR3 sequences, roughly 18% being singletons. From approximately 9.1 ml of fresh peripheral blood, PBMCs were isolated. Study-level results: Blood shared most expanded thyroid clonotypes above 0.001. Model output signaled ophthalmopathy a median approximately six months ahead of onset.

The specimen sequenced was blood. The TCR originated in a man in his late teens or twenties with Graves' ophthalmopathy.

CDR3 amino acids: CASSFMGQFDETNEKLFF. CDR3 nucleotides: TGCGCCAGCAGCTTCATGGGACAGTTCGATGAAACTAATGAAAAACTGTTTTTT. This sequence joins TRBV5-1 and TRBJ1-4; 7 bases line up with TRBD1. V lost 2 bases to trimming and J lost 1 base; unmatched junction nucleotides: 11. Germline CDR1 and CDR2: SGHRS and YFSETQ. The CDR3 totals 18 residues.